These 16 T cell receptor beta chains share one sample of origin, sequenced in a study of patients with pleural tuberculosis. In TCRdb, the reads were re-called with MiXCR into one record per CDR3 protein. The table shows around 50,000 distinct CDR3 sequences, with less than 8% occurring only once. The source is a human donor with pleural tuberculosis.

This clonotype was observed a few times. V gene TRBV18 combines with J gene TRBJ2-5; perhaps TRBD1 as D (6 bases). V shed 5 bases and J shed 1 base, with 8 bases lying between them. The germline V gene encodes CDR1 KGHSH and CDR2 LQKENI. There are 13 residues in the CDR3. CDR3 nucleotides: TGTGCCAGCTCAAACAGGGCCCAAGAGACCCAGTACTTC. Its protein is CASSNRAQETQYF.

In its sample, this clonotype was seen many times. This chain links TRBV10-3 with TRBJ1-1; 7 bases map to TRBD1. Germline-derived CDR1 and CDR2 are ENHRY and SYGVKD. V lost 6 bases and J lost 0; bases outside the gene matches: 4. The length of the CDR3 is 14 residues. The CDR3 region is CAIRAGQMNTEAFF. The CDR3 DNA is TGTGCCATCAGGGCGGGACAGATGAACACTGAAGCTTTCTTT.

This clonotype was picked up a small number of times. The V and J genes are TRBV20-1 and TRBJ2-7, with TRBD2 identical over 8 bases. CDR1 is DFQATT, CDR2 SNEGSKA, per germline (reference sequence). With V trimmed by 7 bases and J by 2 bases, 7 bases remained unmatched. CDR3 length: 13 residues. CDR3 in DNA: TGCAGTGTTCCCAGCGGGGGAGCCTACGAGCAGTACTTC. The encoded protein is CSVPSGGAYEQYF.

This clonotype ranks as medium-sized (0.01 to 0.1%). V is TRBV12-3 or TRBV12-4 and J is TRBJ2-7, with D tentatively TRBD1 (7 bases). This CDR3 has 17 residues. V was clipped by 1 base and J by 2 bases, with 18 bases between them. The CDR3 sequence is CASSLGPPGGLAYEQYF. The CDR3 region has the DNA TGTGCCAGCAGTTTAGGCCCCCCAGGGGGGCTGGCCTACGAGCAGTACTTC.

This clonotype was recorded many times. The rearrangement joins TRBV12-3 or TRBV12-4 to TRBJ2-4; 10 bases line up with TRBD2. This CDR3 is built from 16 residues. V gave up 5 bases and J gave up 1 base; unmatched junction bases: 5. This CDR3 reads CASSRTAGGAKNIQYF. CDR3 DNA: TGTGCCAGCAGTCGGACAGCGGGAGGGGCCAAAAACATTCAGTACTTC.

This clonotype occurred many times. The chain couples TRBV10-3 to TRBJ1-1; 7 nucleotides match TRBD1. V gave up 6 bases and J gave up 3 bases; unmatched junction bases: 7. The CDR3 spans 14 residues. Germline CDR1 reads ENHRY; CDR2 reads SYGVKD. The CDR3 region has the DNA TGTGCCATCAGCAAGGGGGCCGGGGACACTGAAGCTTTCTTT. Protein product: CAISKGAGDTEAFF.

This clonotype occurred a few times. The chain couples TRBV29-1 to TRBJ2-7; no clear D. The CDR3 runs 12 residues. The ends were cut back, 5 bases at V and 4 bases at J, with 12 bases in the middle. Per germline, CDR1 SQVTM and CDR2 ANQGSEA. This CDR3 reads CSVRNRRYEQYF. The CDR3 coding sequence is TGCAGCGTTAGAAACAGACGTTACGAGCAGTACTTC.

In its sample, this clonotype was seen a few times. The chain recombines TRBV12-3 or TRBV12-4 with TRBJ2-5; tentative D call: TRBD1 (5 bases). Trimming cost V 6 bases and J 1 base, with 15 bases left between them. The CDR3 sequence is 15 residues long. The DNA of the CDR3 is TGTGCCAGCAGCTCCCTTCAGGGTACCCAAGAGACCCAGTACTTC. Its protein is CASSSLQGTQETQYF.

This clonotype was counted at least ten times. The chain uses TRBV6-2 or TRBV6-3 and TRBJ2-5; D may be TRBD1 (5 bases). Germline V gene data show CDR1 as MNHEY and CDR2 as SVGEGT. The CDR3 totals 14 residues. Trimming cost V 2 bases and J 5 bases, with 12 bases left between them. Here the CDR3 DNA reads TGTGCCAGCAGTTACAAAGTGGGGCAGGAGACCCAGTACTTC. Translation: CASSYKVGQETQYF.

This clonotype was seen ten or more times. The J gene is TRBJ2-1, the V gene TRBV12-3 or TRBV12-4; TRBD2 aligns across 11 bases. V shed 6 bases, J shed 6 bases, and the junction held 7 bases outside the gene matches. This CDR3 comprises 15 residues. CDR3 nucleotide sequence: TGTGCCAGCAGCCCCAGACTAGCGGGAATCAATGAGCAGTTCTTC. Translation: CASSPRLAGINEQFF.

As regards this clonotype: The CDR3 carries no conserved terminal phenylalanine or tryptophan, so it likely arises from a read error. This sequence joins TRBV6-5 and TRBJ2-6; TRBD1 agrees at 7 bases. Germline CDR1 and CDR2: MNHEY and SVGAGI. V trimming: 4 bases; J trimming: 11 bases; junction bases outside the gene matches: 5. This CDR3 contains 13 residues. The CDR3, as DNA: TGTGCCAGCAGTTCAGGGACAGCCTACGTCCTGACTTCC. The encoded protein is CASSSGTAYVLTS.

As regards this clonotype: Germline and junction disagree at one end, which may indicate a read error. The rearrangement uses TRBV29-1 and TRBJ1-1; 9 bases are a match to TRBD1. Germline CDR1 and CDR2: SQVTM and ANQGSEA. CDR3 length equals 15 residues. Here the CDR3 DNA reads TGCAGCGTTTATTACAGGGGGCGGAAGAACACTGAAGTTTTCTTT. Translation gives CSVYYRGRKNTEVFF.

The chain employs TRBV24-1 and TRBJ2-1; maybe TRBD2 (6 bases). Germline V lookup: CDR1 KGHDR, CDR2 SFDVKD. V was pared by 1 base and J by 1 base, with 10 bases between. CDR3 length: 16 amino acids. The CDR3 DNA follows: TGTGCCACCAGTGATTTTAGGGCGGGATCCTACAATGAGCAGTTCTTC. It translates to CATSDFRAGSYNEQFF.

This clonotype was seen repeatedly, ten times or more. The J gene is TRBJ2-3, the V gene TRBV11-2; TRBD2 aligns across 10 bases. This CDR3 has 15 amino acids. The J segment lost 4 bases and the V segment lost 5 bases, leaving 6 bases of the junction unmatched. Per germline, CDR1 SGHAT and CDR2 FQNNGV. The DNA of the CDR3 is TGTGCCAGCAGCCTCGTAGCGGGAGGCGCAGATACGCAGTATTTT. As protein: CASSLVAGGADTQYF.

This chain connects TRBV13 to TRBJ2-2; D is undetermined. Per germline, CDR1 PRHDT and CDR2 FYEKMQ (reference sequence). V was pared by 5 bases and J by 3 bases, with 19 bases between. The CDR3 has 17 residues. This chain's CDR3 is CASSAPEGIADTGELFF. CDR3 bases: TGTGCCAGCAGCGCGCCTGAAGGAATCGCGGACACCGGGGAGCTGTTTTTT.

Concerning this clonotype: A much larger clone differs by one base, so this may be a read error. This chain joins TRBV10-3 and TRBJ2-2, with a tentative D call TRBD2 (5 bases). CDR3 length equals 13 residues. Germline V gene sequence: CDR1 ENHRY, CDR2 SYGVKD. The CDR3 bases are TGTGCCATCAATACTGCAAACACCGGGAAGCTGTTTTTT. It codes for CAINTANTGKLFF.